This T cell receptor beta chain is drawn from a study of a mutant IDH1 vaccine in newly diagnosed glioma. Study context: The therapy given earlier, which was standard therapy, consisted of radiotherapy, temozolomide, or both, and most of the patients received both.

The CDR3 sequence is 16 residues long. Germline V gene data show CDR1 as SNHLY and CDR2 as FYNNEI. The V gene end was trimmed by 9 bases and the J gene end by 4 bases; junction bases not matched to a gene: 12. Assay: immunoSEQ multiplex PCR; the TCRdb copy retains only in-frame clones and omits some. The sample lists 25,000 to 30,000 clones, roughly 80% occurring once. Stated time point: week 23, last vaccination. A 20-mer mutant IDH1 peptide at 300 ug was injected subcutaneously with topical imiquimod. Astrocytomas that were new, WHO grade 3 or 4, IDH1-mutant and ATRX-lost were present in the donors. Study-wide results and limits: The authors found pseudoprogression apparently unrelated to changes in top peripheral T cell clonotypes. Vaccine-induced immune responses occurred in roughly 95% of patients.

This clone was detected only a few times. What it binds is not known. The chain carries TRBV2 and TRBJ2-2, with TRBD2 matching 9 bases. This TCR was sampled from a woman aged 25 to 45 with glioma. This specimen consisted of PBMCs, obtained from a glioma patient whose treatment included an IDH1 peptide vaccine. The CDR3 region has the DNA TGTGCCAGTAAAACCCCTAGCGGGGAAGGCACCGGGGAGCTGTTTTTT. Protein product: CASKTPSGEGTGELFF.